These 17 T cell receptor beta chains came from one sample sequenced in a study of T cell repertoires in cytomegalovirus infection. These receptors have no identified antigens. MiXCR was run by TCRdb on the reads, yielding one entry per CDR3 protein. Among tens of thousands of distinct CDR3 sequences, about 29% were seen once, and the ten largest hold 59%. Sequenced here: CD8+ T cells from cultured PBMCs, sampled from culture after CMV antigen stimulation. The receptors here all came from a human donor in good health (CMV status not recorded). Some clones in this sample may be carry-over from other donors' samples.

This clonotype was found many times. The rearrangement uses TRBV5-4 and TRBJ2-2; 7 bases line up with TRBD1. The CDR3 contains 16 residues. Trimming at V came to 2 bases and at J to 4 bases, leaving 8 bases not matched to a gene. Per the germline V gene, CDR1 is SGHNT and CDR2 is YYREEE (reference sequence). Written as DNA, the CDR3 is TGTGCCAGCAGCTTTTTCCGACAGGGCGTCACCGGGGAGCTGTTTTTT. Encoded protein: CASSFFRQGVTGELFF.

This clonotype was detected ten times or more. The rearrangement links TRBV7-8 to TRBJ2-1; TRBD1 matches 7 bases. Germline trimming cut 1 base from V and 7 bases from J; bases unmatched to any gene: 10. The CDR3 sequence is 16 residues long. Germline loops: CDR1 SGHVS, CDR2 FQNEAQ. The CDR3 bases are TGTGCCAGCAGCTTAGGAGGTAGGGGGCAATGGAATGAGCAGTTCTTC. This encodes CASSLGGRGQWNEQFF. The whole variable domain, remainder taken from reference TRBV7-8 and TRBJ2-1, is GAGVSQSPRYKVAKRGQDVALRCDPISGHVSLFWYQQALGQGPEFLTYFQNEAQLDKSGLPSDRFFAERPEGSVSTLKIQRTQQEDSAVYLCASSLGGRGQWNEQFFGPGTRLTVL.

The chain links TRBV5-8 to TRBJ2-3; 10 nucleotides match TRBD2. The CDR3 consists of 15 residues. J was trimmed by 6 bases and V by 6 bases; bases with no gene match: 10. The V gene's germline CDR1 is SGHTS and CDR2 YDEGEE. The CDR3 sequence: CASTFGTSERDTQYF. CDR3 nucleotide sequence: TGTGCCAGCACCTTCGGGACTAGCGAGAGGGATACGCAGTATTTT. The entire variable domain, with the rest obtained from reference TRBV5-8 and TRBJ2-3, is as follows: EAGVTQSPTHLIKTRGQQATLRCSPISGHTSVYWYQQALGLGLQFLLWYDEGEERNRGNFPPRFSGRQFPNYSSELNVNALELEDSALYLCASTFGTSERDTQYFGPGTRLTVL.

This clonotype was observed many times. The chain joins TRBV12-3 or TRBV12-4 to TRBJ2-1; either TRBD1 or TRBD2 may fit D (7 bases each). Trimming took off 4 bases at V and 5 bases at J, with 15 bases between the two ends. CDR3 length: 15 amino acids. The CDR3 protein is CASSYRGAGNNEQFF. The CDR3 DNA reads as TGTGCCAGCAGTTACAGGGGAGCGGGGAACAATGAGCAGTTCTTC.

This rearrangement joins TRBV19 to TRBJ1-1; D remains unclear. From germline, CDR1 is LNHDA and CDR2 SQIVND (reference sequence). V was cut by 10 bases and J by 0 bases, with 15 bases left in between. The CDR3 extends over 14 amino acids. In nucleotides, the CDR3 is TGTGCCACCGAACCCGGGGTTATGAACACTGAAGCTTTCTTT. Amino acid sequence: CATEPGVMNTEAFF.

V is TRBV30 and J is TRBJ1-5, with D unresolved. Germline CDR1 reads GTSNPN; CDR2 reads SVGIG (reference sequence). The CDR3 runs to 18 residues. The germline V and J ends were trimmed by 0 bases and 0 bases, with 18 bases remaining between them. CDR3: CAWSVGILSSDSNQPQHF. In DNA form, the CDR3 reads TGTGCCTGGAGTGTGGGGATCTTATCATCCGATAGCAATCAGCCCCAGCATTTT. The full variable domain, in which reference TRBV30 and TRBJ1-5 provide the parts outside the CDR3, is SQTIHQWPATLVQPVGSPLSLECTVEGTSNPNLYWYRQAAGRGLQLLFYSVGIGQISSEVPQNLSASRPQDRQFILSSKKLLLSDSGFYLCAWSVGILSSDSNQPQHFGDGTRLSIL.

V gene TRBV6-6 combines with J gene TRBJ1-5; D remains ambiguous. This CDR3 is 14 amino acids long. CDR1 is MNHNY and CDR2 is SVGAGI in the germline V gene (reference sequence). V was pared by 0 bases and J by 9 bases, with 12 bases between. The CDR3: CASSYSEAQRPQHF. CDR3 nucleotides: TGTGCCAGCAGTTACTCGGAGGCCCAAAGGCCCCAGCATTTT.

The chain is built from TRBV20-1 and TRBJ2-1, with D unresolved. The germline V gene encodes CDR1 DFQATT and CDR2 SNEGSKA (reference sequence). This CDR3 comprises 16 residues. Trimming took 3 bases from V and 3 from J, leaving 18 bases between them. As DNA, the CDR3 is TGCAGTGCTAGTCCCCCCGACGCTCCTTTCTACAATGAGCAGTTCTTC. It yields the protein CSASPPDAPFYNEQFF.

The CDR3 bases are TGTGCCAGCAGCGCTGCTAGCGGGAGGGCAAATCAGTTCTTC. The encoded protein is CASSAASGRANQFF. The gene calls are TRBV9 and TRBJ2-1; 12 positions agree with TRBD2. The CDR3 loop spans 14 amino acids. V trimming: 3 bases; J trimming: 13 bases; junction bases outside the gene matches: 8. Per the germline V gene, CDR1 is SGDLS and CDR2 is YYNGEE.

The chain employs TRBV15 and TRBJ1-5, with D possibly TRBD1 on 6 matching bases. Germline V lookup: CDR1 LNHNV, CDR2 YYDKDF (reference sequence). This CDR3 has 15 residues. V was trimmed by 3 bases and J by 6 bases, leaving 15 bases between them. The CDR3 spells CATSSSGGGSQPQHF. DNA of the CDR3: TGTGCCACCAGCAGCTCCGGAGGGGGAAGTCAGCCCCAGCATTTT.

The gene calls are TRBV7-2 and TRBJ1-4; unclear D gene. CDR3 length equals 16 residues. The germline V gene has CDR1 SGHTA and CDR2 FQGNSA. The V end was cut by 5 bases, the J end by 5 bases, with 18 bases between. The CDR3 DNA is TGTGCCAGCAGCCAGAAACAGACGGTAGTGAATGAAAAACTGTTTTTT. Its translation is CASSQKQTVVNEKLFF.

The rearrangement links TRBV10-2 to TRBJ2-7, with D perhaps given as TRBD1 or TRBD2 (5 bases each). CDR1 and CDR2 from the germline V gene are WSHSY and SAAADI. The CDR3 runs to 13 residues. V was clipped by 3 bases and J by 1 base, with 7 bases between them. The CDR3: CASSEGTSYEQYF. DNA for the CDR3: TGCGCCAGCAGTGAAGGGACGTCCTACGAGCAGTACTTC.

The chain employs TRBV7-8 and TRBJ2-7, with 7 positions matching TRBD1. This CDR3 is 16 amino acids long. The J segment lost 0 bases and the V segment lost 7 bases, leaving 12 bases of the junction unmatched. Germline V gene lookup returns CDR1 SGHVS and CDR2 FQNEAQ. The CDR3: CASIPTGVGFSYEQYF. The CDR3, as DNA: TGTGCCAGCATCCCAACAGGGGTGGGTTTCTCCTACGAGCAGTACTTC.

This clonotype showed up many times. The chain employs TRBV27 and TRBJ2-2; D gene uncertain. CDR1 and CDR2 from the germline V gene are MNHEY and SMNVEV (reference sequence). The CDR3 is 14 amino acids. Deletions cut 7 bases from V and 2 bases from J, with 11 bases between. The CDR3, as DNA: TGTGCCAGCACATGGGGATCTAACACCGGGGAGCTGTTTTTT. Translation: CASTWGSNTGELFF.

In this sample, this clonotype turned up many times. The V and J genes are TRBV7-9 and TRBJ2-5; TRBD1 aligns across 7 bases. The CDR3 contains 16 residues. Per the germline V gene, CDR1 is SEHNR and CDR2 is FQNEAQ (reference sequence). The V segment lost 5 bases and the J segment 1 base; nucleotides outside the gene matches: 10. This chain's CDR3 is CASSPRTGRSQETQYF. Written as DNA, the CDR3 is TGTGCCAGCAGCCCCCGGACAGGACGTAGCCAAGAGACCCAGTACTTC.

Only a few counts were recorded for this clonotype. This chain uses TRBV9 with TRBJ2-1; no reliable D call. The CDR3 loop spans 13 amino acids. CDR1 and CDR2 from the germline V gene are SGDLS and YYNGEE. V lost 5 bases to trimming and J lost 4 bases, with 10 bases between them. Here the CDR3 reads CASRGGTYNEQFF. As DNA, the CDR3 is TGTGCCAGCAGGGGCGGCACATACAATGAGCAGTTCTTC.

The chain joins TRBV2 to TRBJ1-4, with D unresolved. This CDR3 has 11 residues. With 4 bases removed from V and 8 bases from J, the gap between germline ends came to 5 bases. Germline loops: CDR1 SNHLY, CDR2 FYNNEI. CDR3 coding DNA: TGTGCCAGCAGTGCGACAGAAAAACTGTTTTTT. Translated, it gives CASSATEKLFF.